This T cell receptor (beta chain) was profiled in a study of identifying expanded T cells in peripheral blood. General study points: Over approximately two and four weeks, about 15 and 18 clones changed, versus roughly 1.1 between replicates. Variance in clone template counts between approximately 2-week samples significantly increased with total template count across all healthy donors.

A remark on this clone: What it binds is unknown.

Profiled with immunoSEQ multiplex PCR; TCRdb holds only in-frame clones, not every one. The table includes 60,000 to 70,000 clones, 80% to 90% detected once. V dropped 3 bases and J dropped 2; count of bases not matched to a gene: 1. In germline, CDR1 is SQVTM, CDR2 ANQGSEA. The CDR3 is 12 amino acids. Collection occurred without any documented infections or immune events in donors. Sequences were obtained from blood. The chain couples TRBV29-1 to TRBJ2-7, with 7 bases that match TRBD1. The receptor comes from a person aged 18 to 75 in good health. CDR3 protein: CSVEGQTYEQYF. DNA for the CDR3: TGCAGCGTTGAGGGACAGACCTACGAGCAGTACTTC.